The clone carrying this T cell receptor (beta chain) is categorized as medium-sized (0.01 to 0.1%). In TCRdb, the 5' RACE reads were re-called with MiXCR into one record per CDR3 protein. This table has about 16,000 distinct CDR3 sequences, about 5% appearing once. This record belongs to a study of early T cells in non-severe SARS-CoV-2 infection. Germline assignment: CDR1 MNHEY and CDR2 SMNVEV (reference sequence). Trimming took off 3 bases at V and 10 bases at J, with 16 bases between the two ends. This CDR3 region has 14 residues. Sequenced material: whole blood. This receptor was obtained from an adult who was a healthcare worker with PCR-confirmed SARS-CoV-2 infection or an uninfected control (not recorded which). The chain uses TRBV27 and TRBJ2-1; possibly TRBD2 for D (6 bases). Here the CDR3 reads CASSLITGTPEQFF. The CDR3 nucleotides are TGTGCCAGCAGTTTGATTACCGGGACTCCCGAGCAGTTCTTC.